This TCR beta chain was identified during a study of blood T cells in healthy people across ages (dated by TCRdb to between 2014 and 2017). A note on the overall study: In model experiments, template switching captured about one uniquely barcoded TCR beta cDNA molecule for every two T cells. To track age-related changes in TCR beta repertoire diversity, the study relied on deep sequencing normalized with unique cDNA molecular identifiers. Four age groups were formed from the donors: young (average approximately 15 years), middle-aged (around 40), aged (roughly 56) and long-lived (more than 75). To avoid experimental bias, donors of different ages were spread randomly across the sequencing lanes. Using the same blood draw, the study looked at two additional independent replicas of 1 million unique cDNA reads for two donors, one aged 18 to 30 and the other aged 80 or older. The paper's findings and limits, for the study overall: Observed TCR beta diversity per million T cells fell roughly linearly with age, and a significant reduction was already apparent by age around 40. Compared with the aged group, the long-lived group had more naive CD4+ T cells, fewer expanded clones and increased TCR diversity, suggesting age selection. Bulk unsorted PBMC profiling prevented conclusive comparison of naive and antigen-experienced compartments. The CMV infection status of donors was not known, potentially confounding age-related changes in expanded clonotypes. Observed TCR beta diversity correlated strongly with the percentage of naive T cells measured by flow cytometry. Estimates of total diversity based on one million sequenced T cells were considered lower bounds and underestimates.

The donors were 40 or so Caucasian individuals from Russia, aged roughly 6 to 100 years, who were systemically healthy. Each donor gave 8.5 to 10 milliliters of peripheral blood, collected into EDTA-treated Vacutainer tubes. Ficoll-Paque density-gradient centrifugation was used to isolate PBMCs, with at least 7 million obtained per sample. Total RNA, at least 6 micrograms per sample, was extracted from PBMCs with Trizol reagent. The percentages of naive CD45RAhigh/CD27high T cells were determined by flow cytometry on a PBMC aliquot from every donor. This clonotype was picked up many times. Its antigen has not been determined. Within one base of it there is no much larger clone, and no base qualities were kept. According to the germline V gene, CDR1 reads MNHNS and CDR2 reads SASEGT. V ends up 6 bases short and J 7 bases short, with an unmatched junction base count of 9. The cysteine opens and the phenylalanine closes a CDR3 of 15 amino acids. The only DNA kept is the CDR3, 45 bases in frame from the first base.

Libraries were constructed by 5' RACE. Data came from an Illumina HiSeq 2500. A second PCR of roughly 6 to 11 cycles was run with a J-beta primer mix and a sample-barcoded 5' primer. A template-switch 5' adaptor carrying 12 random nucleotides introduced a unique molecular identifier onto each TCR beta cDNA molecule. Each sample yielded at least 3 million CDR3-containing paired-end reads. First-strand cDNA was synthesized from all RNA with the Mint cDNA synthesis kit, primed by a TRBC-specific oligonucleotide. All cDNA was treated with uracil-DNA glycosylase and then went through a first 18-cycle PCR with the universal primers M1SS and BC2_uni_R. The study's processing was this. For normalization, 1 million high-quality reads, each with a distinct molecular identifier, were randomly selected from each sample. Reads sharing molecular identifiers were discarded rather than binned into consensus sequences. CDR3 identification, clonotype clustering and error correction used MiTCR with a Q25 quality threshold and the strictest error-elimination algorithm. A nonparametric unseen species model with Euler transformation was used to estimate a lower bound on total TCR beta diversity. TCRdb's own reprocessing of the public reads used fastp at Q25 and MiXCR and kept productive beta chains. All rows with the same CDR3 protein become a single entry with the most common DNA and genes. The V and J calls reflect TCRdb's pipeline rather than the authors' work. The sample table records about 650,000 distinct CDR3 sequences; approximately 31% of these occur just once. The ten top clones hold approximately 15% of the sample.

The TCR originated in a woman of 80 years or more in good health. Donor details come from another sample of the same person, matched by shared clones. The sequenced sample consisted of blood. Rearrangement joined TRBV6-1 to TRBJ2-1, with 10 central nucleotides matching TRBD2. DNA sequence: TGTGCCAGCAGCACAAAGCGGGGGGGCAGGAATGAGCAGTTCTTC. Its coded protein is CASSTKRGGRNEQFF.